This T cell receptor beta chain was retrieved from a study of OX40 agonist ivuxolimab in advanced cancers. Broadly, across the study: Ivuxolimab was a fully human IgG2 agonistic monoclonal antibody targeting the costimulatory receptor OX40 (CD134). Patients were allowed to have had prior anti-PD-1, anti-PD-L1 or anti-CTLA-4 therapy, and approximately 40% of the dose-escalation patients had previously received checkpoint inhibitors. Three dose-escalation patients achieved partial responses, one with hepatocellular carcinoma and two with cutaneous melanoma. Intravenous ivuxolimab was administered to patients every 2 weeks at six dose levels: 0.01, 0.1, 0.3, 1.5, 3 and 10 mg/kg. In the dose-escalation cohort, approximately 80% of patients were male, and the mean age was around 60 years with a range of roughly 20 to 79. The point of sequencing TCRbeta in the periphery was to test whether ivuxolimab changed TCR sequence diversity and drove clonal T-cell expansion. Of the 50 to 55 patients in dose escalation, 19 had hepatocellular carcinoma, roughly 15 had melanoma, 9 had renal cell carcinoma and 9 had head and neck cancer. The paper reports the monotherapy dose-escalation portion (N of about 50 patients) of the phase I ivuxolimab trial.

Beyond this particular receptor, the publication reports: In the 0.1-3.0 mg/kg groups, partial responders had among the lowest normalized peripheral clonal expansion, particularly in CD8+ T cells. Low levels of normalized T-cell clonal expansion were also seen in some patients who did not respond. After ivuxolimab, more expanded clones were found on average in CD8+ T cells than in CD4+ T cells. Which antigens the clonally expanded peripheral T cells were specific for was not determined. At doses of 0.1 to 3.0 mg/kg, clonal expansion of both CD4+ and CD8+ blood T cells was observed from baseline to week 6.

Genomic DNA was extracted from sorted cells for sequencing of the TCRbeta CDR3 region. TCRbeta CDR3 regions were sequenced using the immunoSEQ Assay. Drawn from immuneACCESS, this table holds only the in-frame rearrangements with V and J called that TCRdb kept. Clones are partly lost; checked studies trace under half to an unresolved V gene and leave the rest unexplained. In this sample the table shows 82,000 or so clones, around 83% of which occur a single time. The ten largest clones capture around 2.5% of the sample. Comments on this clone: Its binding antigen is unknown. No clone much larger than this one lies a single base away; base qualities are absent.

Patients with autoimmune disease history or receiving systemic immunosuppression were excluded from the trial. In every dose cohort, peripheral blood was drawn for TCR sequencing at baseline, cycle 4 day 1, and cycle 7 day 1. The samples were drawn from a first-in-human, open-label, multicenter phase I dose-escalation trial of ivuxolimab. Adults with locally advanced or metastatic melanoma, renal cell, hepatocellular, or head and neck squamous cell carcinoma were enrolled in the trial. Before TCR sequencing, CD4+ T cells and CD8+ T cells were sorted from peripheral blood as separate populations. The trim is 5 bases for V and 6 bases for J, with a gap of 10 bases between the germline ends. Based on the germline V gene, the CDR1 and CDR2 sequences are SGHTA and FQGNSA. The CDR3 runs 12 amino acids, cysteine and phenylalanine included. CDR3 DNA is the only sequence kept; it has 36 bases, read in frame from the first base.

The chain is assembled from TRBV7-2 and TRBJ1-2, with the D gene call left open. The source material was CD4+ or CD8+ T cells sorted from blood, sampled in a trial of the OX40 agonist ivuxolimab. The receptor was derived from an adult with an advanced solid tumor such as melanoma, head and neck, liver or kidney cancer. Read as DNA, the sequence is TGTGCCAGCAGCCCCAAGGTGGATGGCTACACCTTC. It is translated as CASSPKVDGYTF.